The sample holds many counts of the clone carrying this TCR beta chain. The antigen is undetermined. This specimen belongs to a study of early T cells in non-severe SARS-CoV-2 infection. Study-level background: Sequencing input comprised bulk RNA from unsorted whole blood; chain pairing was not available.

General study findings and limits: VDJdb-based annotation leaned toward anti-spike CD8 responses and missed private and CD4 specificities.

Unique molecular identifiers tagged individual cDNA molecules. One entry per CDR3 protein, called by TCRdb with MiXCR from the 5' RACE reads. Of some 80,000 distinct CDR3 sequences listed, approximately 5% are singletons. This sample comprised whole blood, obtained at baseline. This receptor was taken from an adult who was a healthcare worker with PCR-confirmed SARS-CoV-2 infection or an uninfected control (not recorded which).

The CDR3 bases are TGTGCCACCAGCAGAGCCGCAGGGCCTATCGGCACTGAAGCTTTCTTT. Protein product: CATSRAAGPIGTEAFF. The genes are TRBV15 and TRBJ1-1, with D perhaps TRBD1 (5 bases). The CDR3 length is 16 residues. Germline-derived CDR1 and CDR2 are LNHNV and YYDKDF (reference sequence). V gave up 1 base and J gave up 4 bases, with 16 bases separating them.